One and the same sample provided the 9 T cell receptor beta chains below, sequenced in a study of blood T cell repertoires in COVID-19. Produced via immunoSEQ multiplex PCR; TCRdb's table is partial and in-frame only. Found here are 240,000 or so clones, around four fifths of them singletons; the top ten hold roughly an eighth. The sample consisted of peripheral blood. The receptors were gathered from a woman aged 60-75 years with active or convalescent COVID-19.

The rearrangement joins TRBV7-2 to TRBJ2-5, with TRBD1 as a possible D gene (6 bases). CDR1 SGHTA and CDR2 FQGNSA come from the germline V gene. Trimming cost V 5 bases and J 7 bases, with 17 bases left between them. This CDR3 is built from 14 residues. The CDR3 protein is CASSPRQVRGTQYF. The CDR3 DNA sequence: TGTGCCAGCAGCCCCAGACAGGTCAGGGGGACCCAGTACTTC.

The chain links TRBV7-9 to TRBJ1-4, with 9 bases lining up with TRBD1. The CDR3 covers 16 residues. The germline V gene has CDR1 SEHNR and CDR2 FQNEAQ (reference sequence). With 5 bases clipped from V and 0 bases from J, the junction kept 4 bases outside the gene matches. This chain's CDR3 is CASSVGQGPTNEKLFF. CDR3 DNA: TGTGCCAGCAGCGTCGGACAGGGGCCAACTAATGAAAAACTGTTTTTT.

The chain employs TRBV7-8 and TRBJ2-7; TRBD1 is a possible D gene (5 bases). Trimming took 3 bases from V and 6 from J, leaving 15 bases between them. CDR3 length equals 14 residues. Germline V lookup: CDR1 SGHVS, CDR2 FQNEAQ. The CDR3 sequence is CASSLLRVPGEQYF. CDR3 nucleotide sequence: TGTGCCAGCAGCTTGCTCAGGGTTCCCGGCGAGCAGTACTTC.

The chain carries TRBV6-6 and TRBJ2-3; TRBD2 matches at 7 bases. CDR1 is MNHNY, CDR2 SVGAGI, per germline (reference sequence). With 6 bases clipped from V and 3 bases from J, the junction kept 3 bases outside the gene matches. The length of the CDR3 is 13 residues. CDR3 sequence: CASSRAGTDTQYF. The CDR3 nucleotides read TGTGCCAGCAGCAGAGCGGGGACAGATACGCAGTATTTT.

This clone was seen a handful of times. The V gene is TRBV7-2, the J gene TRBJ2-7, with unresolved D. This CDR3 contains 15 residues. Germline V gene lookup returns CDR1 SGHTA and CDR2 FQGNSA. V gave up 1 base and J gave up 1 base, with 11 bases separating them. The chain's CDR3 is CASSLGDSSSYEQYF. DNA of the CDR3: TGTGCCAGCAGCTTAGGAGACTCGTCGTCCTACGAGCAGTACTTC.

The rearrangement uses TRBV6-5 and TRBJ1-2; D is possibly TRBD1 (5 bases). Between the trimmed V and J ends, which lost 0 bases and 8 bases, there was a span of 13 bases. Germline CDR1 and CDR2: MNHEY and SVGAGI. The CDR3 has 14 amino acids. CDR3 bases: TGTGCCAGCAGTTACTCGTTTAGGGGAGGAGGCTACACCTTC. It translates to CASSYSFRGGGYTF.

This chain joins TRBV5-1 and TRBJ2-1; possible D gene TRBD2, 7 bases. Trimming removed 0 bases at V and 7 bases at J, with 17 bases between. Germline assignment: CDR1 SGHRS and CDR2 YFSETQ. This CDR3 is 16 amino acids long. DNA of the CDR3: TGCGCCAGCAGCTTGGCCGGGGGCGGGGGAGGTAATGAGCAGTTCTTC. It specifies CASSLAGGGGGNEQFF.

This chain connects TRBV27 to TRBJ2-3, with 8 bases aligning to TRBD2. The CDR3 runs 17 residues. V was pared by 4 bases and J by 4 bases, with 13 bases of the junction left unmatched. CDR1 MNHEY and CDR2 SMNVEV come from the germline V gene (reference sequence). This chain's CDR3 is CASSYGGGLLRADTQYF. The CDR3 region has the DNA TGTGCCAGCAGTTACGGGGGGGGCCTACTAAGGGCAGATACGCAGTATTTT.

This clone was recorded only once. J is TRBJ1-4 and V is TRBV2; D uncertain. The CDR3 consists of 13 residues. CDR1 and CDR2 from the germline V gene are SNHLY and FYNNEI. V lost 5 bases to trimming and J lost 7 bases, with 11 bases between them. CDR3 region: CASSLDRSEKLFF. CDR3 nucleotide sequence: TGTGCCAGCAGTTTAGATCGGAGTGAAAAACTGTTTTTT.